The 7 T cell receptor beta chains below were found in one sample sequenced in a study of response to subunit inactivated influenza vaccine (dated 2018 in TCRdb). The library came from RT-PCR. For sequencing, an Illumina HiSeq 2500 was employed. In-frame beta chains were kept once TCRdb had trimmed the public reads at Q25 with fastp and called clones with MiXCR. Each CDR3 protein appears once, grouped with its most common genes and DNA. The sample records around 600,000 distinct CDR3 sequences, approximately 10% of which are singletons. The ten largest clones take up approximately 10% of the sample. A further study also used this sample, focusing on T cells expressing NK-cell markers. As the second study states: TCR beta cDNA libraries were made by 5'RACE template switching that added a universal primer site and unique molecular identifiers.

This specimen consisted of PBMCs from blood, obtained on the day of vaccination. The receptors originated from a middle-aged man who received an inactivated influenza vaccine. Donor details come from another sample of the same person, matched by shared clones.

In this sample, this clonotype turned up a few times. The chain uses TRBV12-3 or TRBV12-4 and TRBJ1-1; D gene unclear. There are 14 residues in the CDR3. The V gene lost 3 bases and the J gene lost 4 bases, with 12 bases spanning the gap. The CDR3 loop reads CASSFSPPGTEAFF. The CDR3 nucleotides read TGTGCCAGCAGTTTCTCACCGCCGGGCACTGAAGCTTTCTTT.

The chain recombines TRBV20-1 with TRBJ2-1, with 11 positions matching TRBD2. The CDR3 contains 13 residues. Germline CDR1 is DFQATT and CDR2 is SNEGSKA (reference sequence). The CDR3 DNA sequence: TGCAGCGCAGGGACTAGCGGATACAATGAGCAGTTCTTC. It specifies CSAGTSGYNEQFF.

This clonotype showed up just a few times. The V and J genes are TRBV21-1 and TRBJ2-7; the table's D call TRBD1 went unverified against the DNA. TRBV21-1 is described as a pseudogene. This CDR3 has 15 residues. The CDR3 nucleotides are TGTGCCAGCAGCAAAAGGGGACAGCTAGAATGCGAGCAGTACTTC. It encodes CASSKRGQLECEQYF.

This clonotype was recorded a few times. The J gene is TRBJ2-3, the V gene TRBV20-1; possible D gene TRBD1, 5 bases. The CDR3 length is 15 residues. In germline, CDR1 is DFQATT, CDR2 SNEGSKA (reference sequence). Between the trimmed V and J ends, which lost 3 bases and 2 bases, there was a span of 15 bases. CDR3 protein: CSASGAGVNTDTQYF. CDR3 sequence (DNA): TGCAGTGCTAGTGGGGCAGGCGTAAACACAGATACGCAGTATTTT.

This clonotype was found a few times. This chain uses TRBV3-1 with TRBJ2-3; TRBD2 aligns across 16 bases. V lost 4 bases to trimming and J lost 8 bases; unmatched junction nucleotides: 3. This CDR3 contains 15 residues. Germline CDR1 LGHDT, CDR2 YNNKEL (reference sequence). The CDR3 sequence is CASSPGLAGGSTQYF. The CDR3 DNA is TGTGCCAGCAGCCCGGGACTAGCGGGAGGGAGTACGCAGTATTTT.

This clonotype was found a few times. The chain employs TRBV20-1 and TRBJ2-4; no definite D call. Trimming took off 5 bases at V and 8 bases at J, with 13 bases between the two ends. Germline CDR1 is DFQATT and CDR2 is SNEGSKA (reference sequence). There are 12 residues in the CDR3. DNA for the CDR3: TGCAGTGCTGACACCGGGCGGCACATTCAGTACTTC. Residues: CSADTGRHIQYF.

The V call is TRBV28, the J call TRBJ2-6, with TRBD1 matching 7 bases. The V gene's germline CDR1 is MDHEN and CDR2 SYDVKM. J gave up 2 bases and V 7 bases, and 5 bases lay outside the gene matches. The CDR3 spans 15 residues. CDR3 DNA: TGTGCCAGCAATCCACAGGGGACTGGGGCCAACGTCCTGACTTTC. This codes for CASNPQGTGANVLTF.